Listed below are T cell receptor beta chains from one sample, sequenced in a study of T cells in Graves' hyperthyroidism and ophthalmopathy. In TCRdb, the multiplex PCR reads were re-called with MiXCR into one record per CDR3 protein. The sample records about 540,000 distinct CDR3 sequences, under 60% being singletons. Sequencing input: peripheral blood or thyroid tissue (not recorded which). These receptors all stem from a woman between 18 and 30 years old with Graves' hyperthyroidism. The CDR3 runs from the conserved cysteine through the conserved F or W. The D gene is left open where the match is weak. Not every row has a clone size; where given, it reads once, few, many or a size class.

few | TRBJ1-4 | . | TRBV7-9 | CASSFGSSGSNEKLFF | TGTGCCAGCAGCTTTGGTTCTTCGGGAAGCAATGAAAAACTGTTTTTT
few | TRBJ2-7 | . | TRBV4-2 | CASSQASAPVYEQYF | TGTGCCAGCAGCCAAGCGTCGGCCCCGGTCTACGAGCAGTACTTC
few | TRBJ2-5 | . | TRBV7-9 | CASSPRTVQETQYF | TGTGCCAGCAGCCCTCGGACAGTTCAAGAGACCCAGTACTTC
. | TRBJ1-2 | . | TRBV25-1 | CAMGYGYTF | TGTGCGATGGGCTATGGCTACACCTTC
. | TRBJ2-7 | . | TRBV14 | CASSQPGPGLDEQYF | TGTGCCAGCAGCCAACCGGGGCCTGGGCTGGACGAGCAGTACTTC
. | TRBJ2-3 | . | TRBV19 | CASSILLRGDTQYF | TGTGCCAGTAGTATACTCCTCAGGGGAGATACGCAGTATTTT
. | TRBJ1-5 | . | TRBV25-1 | CASSYLGRDSNQPQHF | TGTGCCAGCAGTTACTTGGGACGTGATAGCAATCAGCCCCAGCATTTT
few | TRBJ2-7 | . | TRBV29-1 | CSVSQEASFYEQYF | TGCAGCGTCTCACAAGAGGCCAGCTTCTACGAGCAGTACTTC
many | TRBJ1-4 | . | TRBV15 | CATSRDKTATNEKLFF | TGTGCCACCAGCAGAGACAAAACAGCAACTAATGAAAAACTGTTTTTT
. | TRBJ2-7 | . | TRBV10-3 | CAISGDGQRAEQYF | TGTGCCATCAGTGGGGACGGACAGCGGGCCGAGCAGTACTTC
. | TRBJ1-6 | . | TRBV6-2/TRBV6-3 | CASSYRPRHGEISPLHF | TGTGCCAGCAGTTACCGCCCTCGACATGGGGAGATTTCACCCCTCCACTTT
. | TRBJ1-4 | . | TRBV7-9 | CASSLAPGEEKLFF | TGTGCCAGCAGCTTAGCGCCGGGGGAGGAAAAACTGTTTTTT
. | TRBJ1-4 | TRBD1 | TRBV19 | CASARTGVGPNEKLFF | TGTGCCAGTGCGAGAACAGGGGTTGGGCCTAATGAAAAACTGTTTTTT
many | TRBJ1-4 | . | TRBV24-1 | CATSDLDSPEKLFF | TGTGCCACCAGTGACCTTGACAGTCCGGAAAAACTGTTTTTT
. | TRBJ2-7 | . | TRBV7-9 | CASTKREVRSGEQYF | TGTGCCAGCACCAAGAGGGAGGTCAGGTCGGGCGAGCAGTACTTC
few | TRBJ1-2 | . | TRBV7-2 | CASSLLTGGAGYTF | TGTGCCAGCAGCTTACTCACGGGGGGCGCTGGCTACACCTTC
. | TRBJ2-5 | . | TRBV7-9 | CASSLGEGEETQYF | TGTGCCAGCAGCTTAGGAGAGGGGGAAGAGACCCAGTACTTC
few | TRBJ1-4 | . | TRBV7-2 | CASSQDLGANEKLFF | TGTGCCAGCAGCCAAGATTTAGGGGCTAATGAAAAACTGTTTTTT
few | TRBJ1-1 | TRBD1 | TRBV2 | CASSTGTGRMNTEAFF | TGTGCCAGCAGTACCGGGACAGGGAGGATGAACACTGAAGCTTTCTTT
few | TRBJ1-2 | TRBD1 | TRBV11-2 | CASRNRGDYGYTF | TGTGCCAGCAGGAACAGGGGAGACTATGGCTACACCTTC
few | TRBJ2-5 | . | TRBV7-8 | CASSLRRSGLGETQYF | TGTGCCAGCAGCTTAAGACGATCGGGGTTGGGGGAGACCCAGTACTTC
. | TRBJ1-1 | TRBD1 | TRBV4-1 | CASSQAPGGRTEAFF | TGCGCCAGCAGCCAAGCCCCAGGGGGTAGGACTGAAGCTTTCTTT
. | TRBJ2-7 | TRBD2 | TRBV9 | CASSVEREGREQYF | TGTGCCAGCAGCGTAGAGCGGGAGGGCCGCGAGCAGTACTTC
. | TRBJ2-5 | . | TRBV18 | CASNPGETQYF | TGTGCCAGCAACCCGGGCGAGACCCAGTACTTC
few | TRBJ2-5 | TRBD1 | TRBV7-8 | CASSPGTGPVQETQYF | TGTGCCAGCAGCCCCGGGACAGGGCCAGTCCAAGAGACCCAGTACTTC
. | TRBJ1-6 | TRBD1 | TRBV9 | CASSTGQGFTLHF | TGTGCCAGCAGCACAGGACAGGGGTTCACCCTCCACTTT
many | TRBJ2-2 | . | TRBV24-1 | CATSERQNTGELFF | TGTGCCACCAGTGAAAGACAGAACACCGGGGAGCTGTTTTTT
many | TRBJ2-5 | . | TRBV7-3 | CASSLGGWYQETQYF | TGTGCCAGCAGCTTAGGGGGATGGTACCAAGAGACCCAGTACTTC
. | TRBJ2-5 | . | TRBV15 | CATSSEGGTRKTQYF | TGTGCCACCAGCAGTGAAGGCGGGACACGGAAGACCCAGTACTTC
. | TRBJ1-2 | . | TRBV29-1 | CSVGGGRELGYTF | TGCAGCGTTGGGGGGGGGCGGGAGCTTGGCTACACCTTC
. | TRBJ2-7 | . | TRBV7-9 | CASSLPVLHLSEQYF | TGTGCCAGCAGCTTACCGGTACTCCACCTGAGCGAGCAGTACTTC
. | TRBJ2-3 | . | TRBV7-3 | CASSQGSPRWAADTQYF | TGTGCCAGCAGCCAAGGTAGTCCTAGGTGGGCGGCAGATACGCAGTATTTT
. | TRBJ1-5 | . | TRBV4-2 | CASSQVWGSGQPQHF | TGTGCCAGCAGCCAAGTTTGGGGTTCGGGTCAGCCCCAGCATTTT
few | TRBJ2-7 | TRBD2 | TRBV20-1 | CSAGSGTPEQYF | TGCAGTGCTGGGAGCGGGACCCCCGAGCAGTACTTC
many | TRBJ1-1 | . | TRBV29-1 | CSVVLTENTEAFF | TGCAGCGTTGTACTTACGGAGAACACTGAAGCTTTCTTT
many | TRBJ1-1 | . | TRBV24-1 | CATSDLTGEAFF | TGTGCCACCAGTGATTTGACCGGTGAAGCTTTCTTT
once | TRBJ1-1 | TRBD1 | TRBV29-1 | CSWDRALNTEAFF | TGCAGCTGGGACAGGGCGCTGAACACTGAAGCTTTCTTT
. | TRBJ1-2 | . | TRBV7-2 | CASINVAAGEGYTF | TGTGCCAGCATCAACGTAGCGGCAGGGGAAGGCTACACCTTC